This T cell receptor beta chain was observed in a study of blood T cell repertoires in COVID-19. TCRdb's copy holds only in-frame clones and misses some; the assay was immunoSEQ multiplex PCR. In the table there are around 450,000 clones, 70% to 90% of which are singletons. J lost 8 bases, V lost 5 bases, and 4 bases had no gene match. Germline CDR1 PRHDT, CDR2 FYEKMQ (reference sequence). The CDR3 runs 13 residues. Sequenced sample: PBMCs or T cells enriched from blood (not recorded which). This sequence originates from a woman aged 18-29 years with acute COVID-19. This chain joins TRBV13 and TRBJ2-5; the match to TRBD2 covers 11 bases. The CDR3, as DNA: TGTGCCAGCAGCCTAGCGGGGGGTGTAACCCAGTACTTC. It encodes CASSLAGGVTQYF.